The 9 T cell receptor beta chains listed next were all sequenced from one sample in a study of shared clonotypes between healthy human individuals. Positive CCR7 selection of CD45RO-negative cells yielded the naive CD8 cells, and terminally differentiated effector memory CD45RA+ cells were excluded. Only in-frame clones appear in the TCRdb table, and some are missing; sequencing was by immunoSEQ multiplex PCR. Of around 1,900,000 clones in the sample, roughly 93% were seen once. The specimen was naive CD8+ T cells from PBMCs. Every receptor here comes from a man in his late teens or twenties in good health. Some clones in this sample may be carry-over from other donors' samples.

The chain is built from TRBV27 and TRBJ2-7; no firm D call. Germline V gene sequence: CDR1 MNHEY, CDR2 SMNVEV (reference sequence). The CDR3 is made up of 15 amino acids. V was clipped by 5 bases and J by 5 bases, with 19 bases between them. In DNA form, the CDR3 reads TGTGCCAGCAGTCTACTCAAAAGGCCCCCCAACGAGCAGTACTTC. Residues: CASSLLKRPPNEQYF.

As for this clone: The sample contains more than one DNA sequence encoding this CDR3. The chain carries TRBV5-1 and TRBJ2-1; the D is unclear. V was trimmed by 2 bases and J by 3 bases, leaving 6 bases between them. The germline CDR1 and CDR2 sequences are SGHRS and YFSETQ. The CDR3 totals 13 residues. The CDR3 region is CASSFNGYNEQFF. CDR3 nucleotide sequence: TGCGCCAGCAGCTTCAACGGCTACAATGAGCAGTTCTTC.

This sequence joins TRBV2 and TRBJ2-7, with 9 nucleotides matching TRBD1. V lost 4 bases to trimming and J lost 6 bases; unmatched junction nucleotides: 4. The V gene's germline CDR1 is SNHLY and CDR2 FYNNEI. The CDR3 loop spans 13 amino acids. CDR3: CASSGGQGTEQYF. In nucleotides, the CDR3 is TGTGCCAGCAGTGGGGGACAGGGTACCGAGCAGTACTTC.

The V and J genes are TRBV7-2 and TRBJ1-2, with D perhaps matching TRBD1 (6 bases). CDR3 length: 17 amino acids. Germline CDR1 is SGHTA and CDR2 is FQGNSA. Trimming pared 2 bases from V and 6 bases from J, leaving 22 bases between. CDR3 bases: TGTGCCAGCAGCTTACCCACCGGGGGGGCGCGTTCAGATGGCTACACCTTC. It yields the protein CASSLPTGGARSDGYTF.

The V gene is TRBV27, the J gene TRBJ1-5; TRBD1 is a possible D gene (6 bases). Germline V gene sequence: CDR1 MNHEY, CDR2 SMNVEV (reference sequence). V dropped 5 bases and J dropped 0 bases, with 14 bases sitting between them. The CDR3 spans 16 residues. The CDR3 sequence: CASSPGQTLSNQPQHF. CDR3 nucleotide sequence: TGTGCCAGCAGTCCTGGACAGACCCTTAGCAATCAGCCCCAGCATTTT.

The rearrangement links TRBV6-4 to TRBJ2-2; D may correspond to TRBD1 or TRBD2 (5 bases each). Looked up from germline, CDR1 is MRHNA and CDR2 is SNTAGT. V lost 4 bases to trimming and J lost 4 bases, with 16 bases between them. CDR3 length: 16 amino acids. CDR3 coding DNA: TGTGCCAGCAGTGTGGGGACGGCCTCGGGCACCGGGGAGCTGTTTTTT. Its translation: CASSVGTASGTGELFF.

This chain links TRBV6-1 with TRBJ2-7, with D perhaps matching TRBD2 (6 bases). CDR3 length equals 14 residues. Germline CDR1 MNHNS, CDR2 SASEGT. V dropped 7 bases and J dropped 5 bases, with 18 bases sitting between them. In nucleotides, the CDR3 is TGTGCCAGCACGGGGGTTAGCTTGATCAACGAGCAGTACTTC. Translating gives CASTGVSLINEQYF.

The chain combines TRBV10-3 with TRBJ2-7; D is ambiguous. This CDR3 spans 18 amino acids. Trimming pared 4 bases from V and 0 bases from J, leaving 22 bases between. Germline V gene lookup returns CDR1 ENHRY and CDR2 SYGVKD. CDR3 protein: CAISVNLNGISPSYEQYF. The CDR3 region has the DNA TGTGCCATCAGTGTCAATCTTAACGGAATCTCCCCCTCCTACGAGCAGTACTTC.

This clone was detected once. The chain combines TRBV4-3 with TRBJ2-7; tentative D call: TRBD2 (6 bases). CDR3 size: 15 residues. Germline V lookup: CDR1 LGHNA, CDR2 YSLEER. V lost 1 base and J 1 base, leaving 11 bases between the germline ends. Written as DNA, the CDR3 is TGCGCCAGCAGCCAAGTGGCGGCGGGGTCCTACGAGCAGTACTTC. Its protein product is CASSQVAAGSYEQYF.